This entry features one T cell receptor beta chain sequence. Antigen: not known. The sample belongs to a study of long-term antiretroviral therapy in people with HIV. Study observations and caveats: Collection spanned 2004 to 2017; ART regimens may be less effective than current ones. Clonotypes expanded prior to ART showed repertoire dominance at all sampled time points.

Among participants with HIV, every one received treatment in the United States. Roughly 1-10 million cryopreserved PBMC were held in samples before DNA extraction. The CDR3 sequence is 14 residues long. J lost 0 bases, V lost 0 bases, and 0 bases had no gene match. CDR1 and CDR2 from the germline V gene are SGHRS and YFSETQ. Investigators performed immunoSEQ version v3.0 at survey level. This table comes from immunoSEQ multiplex PCR, and its TCRdb copy is limited to in-frame clones, with some not included. The table records around 28,000 clones, about 85% of them present only once. The chain couples TRBV5-1 to TRBJ2-7, with 7 bases that match TRBD1. Here the sequenced sample was unsorted PBMCs, taken 2.3 years after starting antiretroviral therapy. This TCR was recovered from a man in his forties with HIV. The CDR3 nucleotides read TGCGCCAGCAGCTTGGGACAGGGCTCCTACGAGCAGTACTTC. It codes for CASSLGQGSYEQYF.